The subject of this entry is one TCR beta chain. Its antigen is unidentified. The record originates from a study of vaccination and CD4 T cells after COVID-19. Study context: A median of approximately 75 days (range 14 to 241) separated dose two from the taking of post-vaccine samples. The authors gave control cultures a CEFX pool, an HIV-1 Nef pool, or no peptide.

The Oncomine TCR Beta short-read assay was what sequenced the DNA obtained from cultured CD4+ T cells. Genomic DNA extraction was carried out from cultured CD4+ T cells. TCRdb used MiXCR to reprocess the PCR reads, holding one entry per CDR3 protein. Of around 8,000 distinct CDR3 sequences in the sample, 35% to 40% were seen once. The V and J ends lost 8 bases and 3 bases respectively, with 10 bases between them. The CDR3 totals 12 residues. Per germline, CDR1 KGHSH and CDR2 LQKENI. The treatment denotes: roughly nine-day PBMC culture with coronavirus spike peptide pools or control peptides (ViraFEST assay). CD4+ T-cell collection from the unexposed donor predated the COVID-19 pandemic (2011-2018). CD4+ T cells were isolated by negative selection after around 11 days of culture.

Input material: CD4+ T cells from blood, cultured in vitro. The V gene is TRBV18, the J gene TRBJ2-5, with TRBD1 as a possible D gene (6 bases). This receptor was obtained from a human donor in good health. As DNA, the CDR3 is TGTGCCAGCAGGGCAGGGGAAGAGACCCAGTACTTC. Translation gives CASRAGEETQYF. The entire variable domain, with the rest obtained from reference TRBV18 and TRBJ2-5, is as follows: NAGVMQNPRHLVRRRGQEARLRCSPMKGHSHVYWYRQLPEEGLKFMVYLQKENIIDESGMPKERFSAEFPKEGPSILRIQQVVRGDSAAYFCASRAGEETQYFGPGTRLLVL.